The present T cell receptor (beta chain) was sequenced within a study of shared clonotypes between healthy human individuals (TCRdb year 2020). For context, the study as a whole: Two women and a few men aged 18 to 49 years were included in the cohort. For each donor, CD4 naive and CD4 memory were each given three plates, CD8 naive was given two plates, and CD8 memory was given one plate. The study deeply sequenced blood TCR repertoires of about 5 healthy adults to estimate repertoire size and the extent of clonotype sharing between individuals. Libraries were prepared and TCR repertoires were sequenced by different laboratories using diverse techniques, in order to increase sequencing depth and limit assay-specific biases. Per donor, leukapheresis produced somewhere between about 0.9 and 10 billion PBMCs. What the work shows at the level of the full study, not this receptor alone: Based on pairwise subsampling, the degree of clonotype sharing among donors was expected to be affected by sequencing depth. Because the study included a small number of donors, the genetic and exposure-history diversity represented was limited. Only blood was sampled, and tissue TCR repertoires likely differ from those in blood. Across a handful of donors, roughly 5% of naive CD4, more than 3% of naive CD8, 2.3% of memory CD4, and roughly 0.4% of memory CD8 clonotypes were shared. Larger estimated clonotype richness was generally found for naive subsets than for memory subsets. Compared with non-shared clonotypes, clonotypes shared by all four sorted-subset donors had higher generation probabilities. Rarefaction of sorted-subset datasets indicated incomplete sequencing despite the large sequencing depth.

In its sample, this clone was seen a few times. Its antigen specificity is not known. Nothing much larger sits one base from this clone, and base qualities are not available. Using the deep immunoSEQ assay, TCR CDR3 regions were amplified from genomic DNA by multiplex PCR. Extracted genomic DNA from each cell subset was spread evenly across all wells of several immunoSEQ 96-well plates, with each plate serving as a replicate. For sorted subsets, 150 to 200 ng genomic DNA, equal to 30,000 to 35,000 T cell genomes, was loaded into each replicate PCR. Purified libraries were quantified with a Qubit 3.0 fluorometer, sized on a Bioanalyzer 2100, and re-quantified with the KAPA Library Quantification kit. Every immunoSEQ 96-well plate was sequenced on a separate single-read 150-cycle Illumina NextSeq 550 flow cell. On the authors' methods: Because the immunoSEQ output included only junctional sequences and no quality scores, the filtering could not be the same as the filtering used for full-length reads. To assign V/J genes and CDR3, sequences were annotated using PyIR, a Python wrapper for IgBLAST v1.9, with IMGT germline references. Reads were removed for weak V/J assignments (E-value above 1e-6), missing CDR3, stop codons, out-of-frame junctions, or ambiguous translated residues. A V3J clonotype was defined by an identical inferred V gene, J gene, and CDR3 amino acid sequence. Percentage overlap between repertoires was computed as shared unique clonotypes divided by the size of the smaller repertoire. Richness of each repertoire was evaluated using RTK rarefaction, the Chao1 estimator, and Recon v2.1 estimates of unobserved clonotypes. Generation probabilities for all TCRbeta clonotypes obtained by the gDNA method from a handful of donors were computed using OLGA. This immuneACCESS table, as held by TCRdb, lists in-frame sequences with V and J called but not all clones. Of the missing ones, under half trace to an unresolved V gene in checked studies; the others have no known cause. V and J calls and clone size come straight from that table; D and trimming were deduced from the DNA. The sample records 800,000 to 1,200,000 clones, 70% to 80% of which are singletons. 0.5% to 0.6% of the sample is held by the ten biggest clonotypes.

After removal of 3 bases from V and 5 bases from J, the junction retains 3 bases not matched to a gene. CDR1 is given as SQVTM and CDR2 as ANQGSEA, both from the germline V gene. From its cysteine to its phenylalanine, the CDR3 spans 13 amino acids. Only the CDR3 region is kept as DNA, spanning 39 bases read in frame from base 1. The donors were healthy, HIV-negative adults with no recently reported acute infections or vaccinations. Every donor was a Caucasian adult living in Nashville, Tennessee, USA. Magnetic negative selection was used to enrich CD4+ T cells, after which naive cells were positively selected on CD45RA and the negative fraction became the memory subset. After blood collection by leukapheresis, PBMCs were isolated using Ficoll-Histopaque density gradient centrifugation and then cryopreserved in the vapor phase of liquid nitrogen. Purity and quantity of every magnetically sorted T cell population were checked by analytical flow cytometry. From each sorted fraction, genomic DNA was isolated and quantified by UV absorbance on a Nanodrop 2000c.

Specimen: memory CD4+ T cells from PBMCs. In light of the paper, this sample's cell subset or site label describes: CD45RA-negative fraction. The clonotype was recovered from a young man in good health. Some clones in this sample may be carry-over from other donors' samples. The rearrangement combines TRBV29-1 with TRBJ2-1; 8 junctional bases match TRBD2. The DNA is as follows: TGCAGCGTTGACTCGGGGGGGCACAATGAGCAGTTCTTC. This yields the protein CSVDSGGHNEQFF.